What follows describes a single T cell receptor beta chain. Its antigen is unidentified. Nominally healthy donors provided the samples, though records likely missed some immune exposures. The data belong to a study of cytomegalovirus exposure and HLA in healthy donors. General study results and limits: An analysis done earlier found most TCR beta V segments productive about 90% or about 30% of the time. Sequencing likely produced, as an artifact, a cluster of highly shared sequence variants.

Researchers ran the PCR with 60 Vbeta and 13 Jbeta primers. Assay: immunoSEQ multiplex PCR; the TCRdb copy retains only in-frame clones and omits some. The data contain about 230,000 clones, over 70% of them singletons. The receptor's source is a woman in her sixties or seventies in good health and CMV-seropositive. Sequences were obtained from PBMCs.

The CDR3 loop reads CASSTGQNYGYTF. The CDR3 DNA is TGTGCCAGCAGCACCGGACAGAACTATGGCTACACCTTC. The J gene is TRBJ1-2, the V gene TRBV7-2; a possible D gene is TRBD1 (6 bases). V shed 5 bases and J shed 2 bases, with 9 bases lying between them. CDR3 size: 13 residues. The germline V gene has CDR1 SGHTA and CDR2 FQGNSA.